The 32 T cell receptor beta chains below were found in one sample sequenced in a study of T cell clones after liver transplantation. Profiling relied on immunoSEQ multiplex PCR, and the TCRdb table lists in-frame clones only, not all of them. The sample shows tens of thousands of clones, roughly 71% of them seen only once. The sequencing used CD4+ T cells from blood, collected at the 22-month timepoint. These receptors all stem from a human patient who received a liver transplant. The T cells may partly be graft donor cells.

The chain links TRBV6-4 to TRBJ2-2, with TRBD1 as a possible D gene (5 bases). The CDR3 spans 14 residues. Germline CDR1 reads MRHNA; CDR2 reads SNTAGT. V was pared by 3 bases and J by 1 base, with 6 bases between. CDR3 residues: CASSEGRNTGELFF. The CDR3 DNA sequence: TGTGCCAGCAGTGAGGGGCGGAACACCGGGGAGCTGTTTTTT.

CDR3 coding DNA: TGCAGCGTTGTCGTAACTAGCGGGGGGAAGGAGCAGTACTTC. Encoded protein: CSVVVTSGGKEQYF. The chain couples TRBV29-1 to TRBJ2-7, with 12 bases matching TRBD2. CDR1 is SQVTM, CDR2 ANQGSEA, per germline. The CDR3 spans 14 residues. V shed 4 bases, J shed 7 bases, and the junction held 8 bases outside the gene matches.

The chain has TRBV7-8 and TRBJ2-7, with 12 bases aligning to TRBD2. CDR3 length: 18 amino acids. Germline lookup yields CDR1 SGHVS and CDR2 FQNEAQ. Losses at the gene ends were 2 bases for V and 9 bases for J; bases not matched to a gene: 17. The CDR3 sequence is CASSLPGLAGDMLRGQYF. CDR3 nucleotide sequence: TGTGCCAGCAGCTTACCGGGACTAGCGGGCGACATGCTACGAGGGCAGTACTTC.

This clone was detected a few times. The genes are TRBV5-4 and TRBJ1-1, with 8 bases identical to TRBD1. The ends lost 4 bases at V and 5 bases at J; junction bases unmatched: 7. CDR1 SGHNT and CDR2 YYREEE come from the germline V gene (reference sequence). The CDR3 length is 14 residues. CDR3 sequence: CASSSGQGTTEAFF. CDR3 DNA: TGTGCCAGCAGCAGCGGACAGGGCACGACTGAAGCTTTCTTT.

The chain is built from TRBV6-5 and TRBJ1-2; 9 nucleotides agree with TRBD1. V gave up 0 bases and J gave up 7 bases; unmatched junction bases: 9. The CDR3 consists of 16 residues. Germline CDR1 MNHEY, CDR2 SVGAGI. CDR3 loop: CASSYSVQGARSGYTF. The CDR3, as DNA: TGTGCCAGCAGTTACTCGGTACAGGGGGCGCGAAGTGGCTACACCTTC.

The chain links TRBV7-9 to TRBJ2-3, with D unresolved. In germline, CDR1 is SEHNR, CDR2 FQNEAQ (reference sequence). Trimming removed 3 bases at V and 2 bases at J, with 9 bases between. The CDR3 has 14 amino acids. The CDR3, as DNA: TGTGCCAGCAGCTTCTACCATCTCACAGATACGCAGTATTTT. It translates to CASSFYHLTDTQYF.

V and J are TRBV5-1 and TRBJ2-1, with 11 bases identical to TRBD2. CDR1 is SGHRS and CDR2 is YFSETQ in the germline V gene. The J segment lost 9 bases and the V segment lost 0 bases, leaving 5 bases of the junction unmatched. The CDR3 length is 15 residues. The CDR3 DNA follows: TGCGCCAGCAGCTTGGATAGCGGGGGGGCCGTTGAGCAGTTCTTC. Protein product: CASSLDSGGAVEQFF.

CDR3 in amino acids: CASSIRGLAGAYSSYNEQFF. In DNA, the CDR3 is TGTGCCAGCAGCATCAGGGGGCTAGCGGGGGCCTACAGCTCCTACAATGAGCAGTTCTTC. This chain links TRBV2 with TRBJ2-1; 10 bases match TRBD2. Germline lookup yields CDR1 SNHLY and CDR2 FYNNEI. The CDR3 covers 20 residues. V dropped 6 bases and J dropped 0; count of bases not matched to a gene: 17.

The CDR3 spells CASRRTGVNGELFF. The DNA for the CDR3 is TGTGCCAGCAGGAGGACAGGGGTAAACGGGGAGCTGTTTTTT. This sequence joins TRBV7-3 and TRBJ2-2; 9 nucleotides line up with TRBD1. Germline CDR1 is SGHTA and CDR2 is FQGTGA. This CDR3 contains 14 residues. V shed 6 bases, J shed 7 bases, and the junction held 6 bases outside the gene matches.

The rearrangement joins TRBV27 to TRBJ2-2; D possibly uses TRBD1 or TRBD2 (5 bases each). V shed 2 bases and J shed 0 bases, with 13 bases lying between them. This CDR3 contains 17 residues. Germline V gene lookup returns CDR1 MNHEY and CDR2 SMNVEV (reference sequence). The CDR3: CASSLTPGRANTGELFF. The CDR3 DNA reads TGTGCCAGCAGTTTAACCCCGGGACGGGCGAACACCGGGGAGCTGTTTTTT.

This clone was counted between two and nine times. The chain uses TRBV7-2 and TRBJ2-1; D might be TRBD1 (6 bases). The CDR3 totals 15 residues. Per the germline V gene, CDR1 is SGHTA and CDR2 is FQGNSA. Trimming pared 5 bases from V and 4 bases from J, leaving 15 bases between. CDR3 amino acids: CASSNEGTPYNEQFF. The CDR3 DNA is TGTGCCAGCAGCAATGAGGGGACACCTTACAATGAGCAGTTCTTC. The full variable domain, rest sourced from reference TRBV7-2 and TRBJ2-1, is GAGVSQSPSNKVTEKGKDVELRCDPISGHTALYWYRQSLGQGLEFLIYFQGNSAPDKSGLPSDRFSAERTGGSVSTLTIQRTQQEDSAVYLCASSNEGTPYNEQFFGPGTRLTVL.

The sample holds a few counts of this clone. CDR3 region: CASSLSGTNTGELFF. Written as DNA, the CDR3 is TGTGCCAGCAGTTTATCGGGTACGAACACCGGGGAGCTGTTTTTT. The chain couples TRBV27 to TRBJ2-2, with D uncertain. Trimming cost V 0 bases and J 0 bases, with 5 bases left between them. The CDR3 is 15 residues long. Germline values: CDR1 MNHEY, CDR2 SMNVEV (reference sequence).

The table lists this clone with a few counts. This chain uses TRBV19 with TRBJ1-5; the D gene is possibly TRBD1 (6 bases). This CDR3 spans 14 amino acids. Trimming took 7 bases from V and 5 from J, leaving 15 bases between them. Germline CDR1 is LNHDA and CDR2 is SQIVND (reference sequence). CDR3 loop: CASTLPGQHQPQHF. In DNA form, the CDR3 reads TGTGCCAGTACCCTACCAGGACAGCATCAGCCCCAGCATTTT. Using reference TRBV19 and TRBJ1-5 for the parts outside the CDR3, the full variable domain is DGGITQSPKYLFRKEGQNVTLSCEQNLNHDAMYWYRQDPGQGLRLIYYSQIVNDFQKGDIAEGYSVSREKKESFPLTVTSAQKNPTAFYLCASTLPGQHQPQHFGDGTRLSIL.

J is TRBJ2-3 and V is TRBV2; 9 bases agree with TRBD2. Germline loops: CDR1 SNHLY, CDR2 FYNNEI. The CDR3 loop spans 14 amino acids. Germline trimming cut 7 bases from V and 4 bases from J; bases unmatched to any gene: 6. The DNA of the CDR3 is TGTGCCAGCATTTTTCGGACTAGCGCAGATACGCAGTATTTT. As protein: CASIFRTSADTQYF.

This clone showed up just a few times. V gene TRBV5-1 combines with J gene TRBJ2-3; 11 bases fit TRBD2. This CDR3 is built from 14 residues. Germline assignment: CDR1 SGHRS and CDR2 YFSETQ. V lost 5 bases, J lost 5 bases, and 4 bases stayed unmatched. CDR3 nucleotides: TGCGCCAGCAGTAGCGGGGGGGCCCAAGATACGCAGTATTTT. Its protein product is CASSSGGAQDTQYF.

The V gene is TRBV28, the J gene TRBJ2-3; 7 bases agree with TRBD2. J gave up 2 bases and V 5 bases, and 4 bases lay outside the gene matches. The CDR3 has 14 residues. The germline CDR1 and CDR2 sequences are MDHEN and SYDVKM. For the CDR3, the DNA is TGTGCCAGCAGTACCGGGGGGAACACAGATACGCAGTATTTT. As protein: CASSTGGNTDTQYF.

The chain couples TRBV7-2 to TRBJ2-7, with D tentatively TRBD1 or TRBD2 (5 bases each). CDR1 SGHTA and CDR2 FQGNSA come from the germline V gene. Trimming shortened V by 5 bases and J by 1 base, and 12 bases separated the two germline ends. CDR3 length: 14 amino acids. CDR3 bases: TGTGCCAGCAGCCGGGACCGTAGTTCCTACGAGCAGTACTTC. Its translation: CASSRDRSSYEQYF.

This rearrangement joins TRBV7-9 to TRBJ2-7; a possible D gene is TRBD2 (5 bases). The CDR3 has 13 residues. Per germline, CDR1 SEHNR and CDR2 FQNEAQ (reference sequence). Trimming shortened V by 4 bases and J by 2 bases, and 9 bases separated the two germline ends. CDR3 loop: CASSSGRAYEQYF. The CDR3 DNA reads as TGTGCCAGCAGCTCTGGGAGAGCCTACGAGCAGTACTTC.

There are a few counts of this clone. V is TRBV5-4 and J is TRBJ2-3; 7 nucleotides align to TRBD1. V lost 4 bases and J lost 3; bases outside the gene matches: 8. The CDR3 sequence is 15 residues long. In germline, CDR1 is SGHNT, CDR2 YYREEE (reference sequence). The CDR3 reads CASSRSLDRTDTQYF. The CDR3 DNA follows: TGTGCCAGCAGCCGAAGTTTGGACAGGACAGATACGCAGTATTTT.

This chain uses TRBV2 with TRBJ2-3; TRBD1 might be the D (6 bases). Germline assignment: CDR1 SNHLY and CDR2 FYNNEI. The CDR3 covers 14 residues. The V end lost 7 bases, the J end lost 4 bases, and 15 bases lay between the germline ends. CDR3 residues: CASKRQGISDTQYF. DNA for the CDR3: TGTGCCAGCAAGAGGCAGGGGATATCAGATACGCAGTATTTT.

This clone was counted only a few times. The chain is built from TRBV2 and TRBJ1-1, with a weak D call TRBD1 (5 bases). Germline values: CDR1 SNHLY, CDR2 FYNNEI. There are 17 residues in the CDR3. Between the trimmed V and J ends, which lost 1 base and 0 bases, there was a span of 15 bases. The CDR3 DNA reads as TGTGCCAGCAGTGAAGGCAGGGTGGCCGGGATGAACACTGAAGCTTTCTTT. Amino acid sequence: CASSEGRVAGMNTEAFF.

The chain has TRBV19 and TRBJ2-1; the match to TRBD1 covers 7 bases. The CDR3 extends over 17 amino acids. V was pared by 4 bases and J by 0 bases, with 9 bases of the junction left unmatched. Germline CDR1 reads LNHDA; CDR2 reads SQIVND (reference sequence). CDR3 residues: CASSNRLTGSSYNEQFF. The DNA of the CDR3 is TGTGCCAGTAGTAACCGACTGACAGGGAGCTCCTACAATGAGCAGTTCTTC.

The chain combines TRBV6-1 with TRBJ2-7, with D tentatively TRBD1 (6 bases). With 2 bases removed from V and 4 bases from J, the gap between germline ends came to 12 bases. The CDR3 length is 14 residues. Germline CDR1 reads MNHNS; CDR2 reads SASEGT. CDR3 coding DNA: TGTGCCAGCAGTGAATATCCAGGGGCGTACGAGCAGTACTTC. Amino acid sequence: CASSEYPGAYEQYF.

This clone appeared a few times. The chain employs TRBV18 and TRBJ1-6; tentative D call: TRBD1 (5 bases). This CDR3 contains 16 residues. The V end was cut by 4 bases, the J end by 7 bases, with 17 bases between. CDR1 and CDR2 from the germline V gene are KGHSH and LQKENI. The DNA of the CDR3 is TGTGCCAGCTCACTCTCGGGGCACGACCAAAATTCACCCCTCCACTTT. As protein: CASSLSGHDQNSPLHF.

The chain recombines TRBV14 with TRBJ2-3; D not certain. Germline V gives CDR1 SGHDN, CDR2 FVKESK. Trimming took 4 bases from V and 6 from J, leaving 11 bases between them. The CDR3 runs 13 residues. The CDR3 coding sequence is TGTGCCAGCAGCCCATTTCTGCGGGATACGCAGTATTTT. Translated, it gives CASSPFLRDTQYF. The complete variable domain, with remaining parts taken from reference TRBV14 and TRBJ2-3, reads EAGVTQFPSHSVIEKGQTVTLRCDPISGHDNLYWYRRVMGKEIKFLLHFVKESKQDESGMPNNRFLAERTGGTYSTLKVQPAELEDSGVYFCASSPFLRDTQYFGPGTRLTVL.

V and J are TRBV19 and TRBJ1-6; 11 bases line up with TRBD1. This CDR3 spans 15 amino acids. The ends lost 6 bases at V and 8 bases at J; junction bases unmatched: 6. Germline V gives CDR1 LNHDA, CDR2 SQIVND (reference sequence). The DNA for the CDR3 is TGTGCCAGTAGAAAGCCGGGACAGGGGGATTCACCCCTCCACTTT. Its protein is CASRKPGQGDSPLHF. The whole variable domain, filled in from reference TRBV19 and TRBJ1-6, reads DGGITQSPKYLFRKEGQNVTLSCEQNLNHDAMYWYRQDPGQGLRLIYYSQIVNDFQKGDIAEGYSVSREKKESFPLTVTSAQKNPTAFYLCASRKPGQGDSPLHFGNGTRLTVT.

This sequence joins TRBV6-5 and TRBJ2-2; tentatively, D is TRBD1 (5 bases). The CDR3 is 14 residues long. Per germline, CDR1 MNHEY and CDR2 SVGAGI. The germline V and J ends were trimmed by 2 bases and 7 bases, with 11 bases remaining between them. CDR3 protein: CASSYRRGIGELFF. The DNA for the CDR3 is TGTGCCAGCAGTTACCGTAGGGGTATCGGGGAGCTGTTTTTT.

There are a few counts of this clone. The chain uses TRBV27 and TRBJ1-5; TRBD1 matches at 7 bases. The CDR3 contains 15 residues. Trimming took 3 bases from V and 2 from J; bases not matched to a gene: 4. The germline V gene encodes CDR1 MNHEY and CDR2 SMNVEV (reference sequence). CDR3 bases: TGTGCCAGCAGTTTGGGAACAGGGGGCAATCAGCCCCAGCATTTT. Translated: CASSLGTGGNQPQHF.

This clone appeared a few times. V gene TRBV19 combines with J gene TRBJ2-2; TRBD1 matches 8 bases. The CDR3 length is 16 residues. J was trimmed by 0 bases and V by 7 bases; bases with no gene match: 7. Germline V gene lookup returns CDR1 LNHDA and CDR2 SQIVND (reference sequence). This chain's CDR3 is CASIIGTGSNTGELFF. CDR3 nucleotides: TGTGCCAGTATCATAGGGACAGGATCGAACACCGGGGAGCTGTTTTTT. The full variable domain, its missing parts supplied by reference TRBV19 and TRBJ2-2, is DGGITQSPKYLFRKEGQNVTLSCEQNLNHDAMYWYRQDPGQGLRLIYYSQIVNDFQKGDIAEGYSVSREKKESFPLTVTSAQKNPTAFYLCASIIGTGSNTGELFFGEGSRLTVL.

The sample holds one count of this clone. The chain carries TRBV2 and TRBJ1-2; D is uncertain. Germline values: CDR1 SNHLY, CDR2 FYNNEI. The CDR3 has 17 residues. V was pared by 0 bases and J by 2 bases, with 16 bases between. The CDR3 region has the DNA TGTGCCAGCAGTGAAGCGAAGGAGTGGGTGACGAACTATGGCTACACCTTC. Its protein product is CASSEAKEWVTNYGYTF.

J is TRBJ1-5 and V is TRBV28; no firm D call. There are 17 residues in the CDR3. Trimming cost V 2 bases and J 5 bases, with 19 bases left between them. CDR1 is MDHEN and CDR2 is SYDVKM in the germline V gene. The CDR3 nucleotides read TGTGCCAGCAGTTTAGTTCCCAGTTTTAATTTGGATCAGCCCCAGCATTTT. Translation: CASSLVPSFNLDQPQHF.

The chain employs TRBV7-2 and TRBJ2-1; D is possibly TRBD2 (6 bases). The CDR3 loop spans 16 amino acids. V lost 1 base and J 8 bases, leaving 18 bases between the germline ends. From germline, CDR1 is SGHTA and CDR2 FQGNSA. The CDR3 DNA is TGTGCCAGCAGCTTAGGGGGTGCGGGACGGAAGGATGAGCAGTTCTTC. The encoded protein is CASSLGGAGRKDEQFF.